The rows below give T cell receptor beta chains drawn from one sample of a study of shared clonotypes between healthy human individuals. Profiled with immunoSEQ multiplex PCR; TCRdb holds only in-frame clones, not every one. The sample yields 2 million to 2.5 million clones, 93% seen once. Sequencing was carried out using naive CD4+ T cells from PBMCs. Receptors were obtained from a man younger than 35 in good health. Some clones in this sample may be carry-over from other donors' samples. CDR3s include the opening cysteine and the closing phenylalanine or tryptophan. The order of the fields is CDR3 length, V gene, clone size, J gene, D gene, CDR3 DNA, CDR3 protein. A D gene is named only where the DNA matches it firmly. A clone size is listed for some rows: how often the clone was seen (once, few, many), or a class if it is expanded.

len: 17
v_gene: TRBV28
abundance: -
j_gene: TRBJ2-3
d_gene: TRBD2
CDR3nt: TGTGCCAGCAGTTTATGGACGGGACTAGCGGGAGTAGATACGCAGTATTTT
CDR3aa: CASSLWTGLAGVDTQYF

len: 14
v_gene: TRBV6-1
abundance: -
j_gene: TRBJ2-1
d_gene: -
CDR3nt: TGTGCCAGCAGTACCCTACTAGGACTAAATGAGCAGTTCTTC
CDR3aa: CASSTLLGLNEQFF

len: 15
v_gene: TRBV4-2
abundance: once
j_gene: TRBJ2-7
d_gene: TRBD1
CDR3nt: TGTGCCAGCAGCCAAACCGGGACAGGGATGGGCGAGCAGTACTTC
CDR3aa: CASSQTGTGMGEQYF

len: 16
v_gene: TRBV9
abundance: -
j_gene: TRBJ2-5
d_gene: -
CDR3nt: TGTGCCAGCAGCGTAGAACGGAAAGGGCAGCGGGAGACCCAGTACTTC
CDR3aa: CASSVERKGQRETQYF

len: 19
v_gene: TRBV4-2
abundance: -
j_gene: TRBJ2-2
d_gene: -
CDR3nt: TGTGCCAGCAGCCAAGACTTAAAGACAGGAAGAACGAACACCGGGGAGCTGTTTTTT
CDR3aa: CASSQDLKTGRTNTGELFF

len: 15
v_gene: TRBV9
abundance: -
j_gene: TRBJ2-1
d_gene: -
CDR3nt: TGTGCCAGCAGCGTAGATCCCCTTTCCTACAATGAGCAGTTCTTC
CDR3aa: CASSVDPLSYNEQFF

len: 16
v_gene: TRBV29-1
abundance: -
j_gene: TRBJ2-7
d_gene: TRBD2
CDR3nt: TGCAGCGTCCACGACCCAACTAGCGGAGGTTCCTACGAGCAGTACTTC
CDR3aa: CSVHDPTSGGSYEQYF

len: 17
v_gene: TRBV29-1
abundance: -
j_gene: TRBJ1-1
d_gene: TRBD1
CDR3nt: TGCAGCGTTGAGGCCATTCCGGGACAGGGGGGTAGAACTGAAGCTTTCTTT
CDR3aa: CSVEAIPGQGGRTEAFF

len: 13
v_gene: TRBV30
abundance: -
j_gene: TRBJ1-4
d_gene: -
CDR3nt: TGTGCCTGGAGCAGGCCGGCGGGAGAAAAACTGTTTTTT
CDR3aa: CAWSRPAGEKLFF

len: 20
v_gene: TRBV15
abundance: -
j_gene: TRBJ2-2
d_gene: TRBD1
CDR3nt: TGTGCCACCAGCAGAGTAAGGCCAGGGGGCGCGATGATTTCTCACGGGGAGCTGTTTTTT
CDR3aa: CATSRVRPGGAMISHGELFF

len: 15
v_gene: TRBV6-1
abundance: -
j_gene: TRBJ2-7
d_gene: TRBD1
CDR3nt: TGTGCCAGCAGTGAGCCCGGGACAGGGGGTTACGAGCAGTACTTC
CDR3aa: CASSEPGTGGYEQYF

len: 12
v_gene: TRBV7-2
abundance: -
j_gene: TRBJ2-3
d_gene: -
CDR3nt: TGTGCCAGCAGCAGCCAATTTTTAACGCAGTATTTT
CDR3aa: CASSSQFLTQYF

len: 15
v_gene: TRBV5-4
abundance: -
j_gene: TRBJ2-5
d_gene: TRBD1
CDR3nt: TGTGCCAGCAGCCCAAGACAGGGTATCCAAGAGACCCAGTACTTC
CDR3aa: CASSPRQGIQETQYF

len: 13
v_gene: TRBV7-2
abundance: -
j_gene: TRBJ2-2
d_gene: -
CDR3nt: TGTGCCAGCAGCCCTACAGCCACCGGGGAGCTGTTTTTT
CDR3aa: CASSPTATGELFF

len: 13
v_gene: TRBV7-8
abundance: once
j_gene: TRBJ1-2
d_gene: -
CDR3nt: TGTGCCAGCAGCTTAACCCTGGACTATGGCTACACCTTC
CDR3aa: CASSLTLDYGYTF

len: 16
v_gene: TRBV28
abundance: -
j_gene: TRBJ1-3
d_gene: TRBD1
CDR3nt: TGTGCCAGCAGTATCTCCGGGACAGGATCCGGAAACACCATATATTTT
CDR3aa: CASSISGTGSGNTIYF

len: 12
v_gene: TRBV28
abundance: -
j_gene: TRBJ2-7
d_gene: -
CDR3nt: TGTGCCAGCAGTTTAGTAGTCCACGAGCAGTACTTC
CDR3aa: CASSLVVHEQYF

len: 19
v_gene: TRBV6-4
abundance: -
j_gene: TRBJ2-3
d_gene: TRBD2
CDR3nt: TGTGCCAGCGGGACGACTAGCGGGAGGACAGGTCAGTTCACAGATACGCAGTATTTT
CDR3aa: CASGTTSGRTGQFTDTQYF

len: 15
v_gene: TRBV7-8
abundance: -
j_gene: TRBJ2-1
d_gene: TRBD2
CDR3nt: TGTGCCAGCAGCTCCCTAGCGGGAGCCCACAATGAGCAGTTCTTC
CDR3aa: CASSSLAGAHNEQFF

len: 18
v_gene: TRBV6-7
abundance: -
j_gene: TRBJ2-7
d_gene: TRBD2
CDR3nt: TGTGCCAGCAGTTACCCTCCGGGACTAGCGGGTCCGACCTACGAGCAGTACTTC
CDR3aa: CASSYPPGLAGPTYEQYF

len: 15
v_gene: TRBV5-1
abundance: -
j_gene: TRBJ2-5
d_gene: -
CDR3nt: TGCGCCAGCAGCTCCTTGGGGCGCGGCCAAGAGACCCAGTACTTC
CDR3aa: CASSSLGRGQETQYF

len: 16
v_gene: TRBV6-5
abundance: -
j_gene: TRBJ1-3
d_gene: TRBD1
CDR3nt: TGTGCCAGCAGTTACTCGATAGGGACAGGGGGAAACACCATATATTTT
CDR3aa: CASSYSIGTGGNTIYF

len: 16
v_gene: TRBV5-1
abundance: -
j_gene: TRBJ2-2
d_gene: TRBD2
CDR3nt: TGCGCCAGCAGCTTACTAGCGGGGGCGAACACCGGGGAGCTGTTTTTT
CDR3aa: CASSLLAGANTGELFF

len: 14
v_gene: TRBV2
abundance: -
j_gene: TRBJ1-3
d_gene: -
CDR3nt: TGTGCCAGCAGTGGTCTTGGAGGAGGAAACACCATATATTTT
CDR3aa: CASSGLGGGNTIYF

len: 15
v_gene: TRBV18
abundance: -
j_gene: TRBJ1-2
d_gene: TRBD1
CDR3nt: TGTGCCAGCTCACCTATAGGACAGGCTATAGATGGCTACACCTTC
CDR3aa: CASSPIGQAIDGYTF

len: 17
v_gene: TRBV19
abundance: -
j_gene: TRBJ2-7
d_gene: -
CDR3nt: TGTGCCAGTAGTACCCTCCCCCCCCGAAGGAGCTCCTACGAGCAGTACTTC
CDR3aa: CASSTLPPRRSSYEQYF

len: 12
v_gene: TRBV2
abundance: -
j_gene: TRBJ1-5
d_gene: -
CDR3nt: TGTGCCAGCAGGGGACCCGATCAGCCCCAGCATTTT
CDR3aa: CASRGPDQPQHF

len: 14
v_gene: TRBV27
abundance: -
j_gene: TRBJ1-2
d_gene: -
CDR3nt: TGTGCCAGCAGTTTCGAGGTTCTCCTATATGGCTACACCTTC
CDR3aa: CASSFEVLLYGYTF

len: 14
v_gene: TRBV7-2
abundance: -
j_gene: TRBJ1-5
d_gene: -
CDR3nt: TGTGCCAGCAGCTTAGTTGGCTGGGATCAGCCCCAGCATTTT
CDR3aa: CASSLVGWDQPQHF

len: 10
v_gene: TRBV20-1
abundance: -
j_gene: TRBJ1-1
d_gene: -
CDR3nt: TGCAGTCCCCGGACAGCTGAAGCTTTCTTT
CDR3aa: CSPRTAEAFF

len: 16
v_gene: TRBV5-1
abundance: -
j_gene: TRBJ1-1
d_gene: -
CDR3nt: TGCGCCAGCAGCTTGGCCGGGTCCGCCATGAACACTGAAGCTTTCTTT
CDR3aa: CASSLAGSAMNTEAFF

len: 15
v_gene: TRBV30
abundance: -
j_gene: TRBJ1-5
d_gene: TRBD1
CDR3nt: TGTGCCTGGAGTCCCTCGGACAGGGGCAATCAGCCCCAGCATTTT
CDR3aa: CAWSPSDRGNQPQHF

len: 16
v_gene: TRBV30
abundance: -
j_gene: TRBJ2-7
d_gene: -
CDR3nt: TGTGCCTGGAGTGTACAAGGATCTTCGCGTGCCTACGAGCAGTACTTC
CDR3aa: CAWSVQGSSRAYEQYF

len: 11
v_gene: TRBV6-5
abundance: -
j_gene: TRBJ2-3
d_gene: -
CDR3nt: TGTGCCAGCAGCCCCCGAGGTACGCAGTATTTT
CDR3aa: CASSPRGTQYF

len: 17
v_gene: TRBV11-2
abundance: -
j_gene: TRBJ1-1
d_gene: -
CDR3nt: TGTGCCAGCAGCTCCCACCCACCGCAGGCCACGAACACTGAAGCTTTCTTT
CDR3aa: CASSSHPPQATNTEAFF

len: 15
v_gene: TRBV7-8
abundance: once
j_gene: TRBJ1-4
d_gene: -
CDR3nt: TGTGCCAGCAGCCGAGGGCGGTCGACTAATGAAAAACTGTTTTTT
CDR3aa: CASSRGRSTNEKLFF

len: 15
v_gene: TRBV5-1
abundance: -
j_gene: TRBJ2-5
d_gene: TRBD2
CDR3nt: TGCGCCACCAGCCCCGGGACTAGCGGGAGAGAGACCCAGTACTTC
CDR3aa: CATSPGTSGRETQYF

len: 14
v_gene: TRBV7-2
abundance: -
j_gene: TRBJ1-2
d_gene: -
CDR3nt: TGTGCCAGCAGCTTAGCTCCGGGGGAGGGTGGCTACACCTTC
CDR3aa: CASSLAPGEGGYTF

len: 12
v_gene: TRBV6-5
abundance: -
j_gene: TRBJ2-5
d_gene: -
CDR3nt: TGTGCCAGCAGTTATTCAAGGGAGACCCAGTACTTC
CDR3aa: CASSYSRETQYF

len: 15
v_gene: TRBV9
abundance: -
j_gene: TRBJ1-2
d_gene: -
CDR3nt: TGTGCCAGCAGCCCCAGGTGGCAGGGTCTCTCTGGCTACACCTTC
CDR3aa: CASSPRWQGLSGYTF

len: 14
v_gene: TRBV4-2
abundance: -
j_gene: TRBJ2-3
d_gene: -
CDR3nt: TGTGCCAGCAAATGGGATAGTCTCACAGATACGCAGTATTTT
CDR3aa: CASKWDSLTDTQYF

len: 15
v_gene: TRBV6-6
abundance: -
j_gene: TRBJ2-4
d_gene: -
CDR3nt: TGTGCCAGCAGTCACCGCGCTCTAGCCAAAAACATTCAGTACTTC
CDR3aa: CASSHRALAKNIQYF

len: 15
v_gene: TRBV10-3
abundance: -
j_gene: TRBJ2-1
d_gene: -
CDR3nt: TGTGCCATCAGTGAGATGGGACGGGTGCTCAATGAGCAGTTCTTC
CDR3aa: CAISEMGRVLNEQFF

len: 14
v_gene: TRBV5-5
abundance: -
j_gene: TRBJ2-5
d_gene: TRBD1
CDR3nt: TGTGCCAGCAGCTTCACAGGGGGCGACGAGACCCAGTACTTC
CDR3aa: CASSFTGGDETQYF

len: 15
v_gene: TRBV30
abundance: -
j_gene: TRBJ2-5
d_gene: TRBD2
CDR3nt: TGTGCCTGGAGTCGGGGGGGGACTTTCCAAGAGACCCAGTACTTC
CDR3aa: CAWSRGGTFQETQYF

len: 16
v_gene: TRBV7-2
abundance: -
j_gene: TRBJ1-3
d_gene: -
CDR3nt: TGTGCCAGCAGCTTAGCCCAGGACAGCTCTGGAAACACCATATATTTT
CDR3aa: CASSLAQDSSGNTIYF

len: 13
v_gene: TRBV15
abundance: -
j_gene: TRBJ1-1
d_gene: -
CDR3nt: TGTGCCACCAGCAGAGCCCCGAACACTGAAGCTTTCTTT
CDR3aa: CATSRAPNTEAFF

len: 14
v_gene: TRBV2
abundance: -
j_gene: TRBJ1-4
d_gene: -
CDR3nt: TGTGCCAGCAGTGAACTAACGGCGGAAGAAAAACTGTTTTTT
CDR3aa: CASSELTAEEKLFF

len: 13
v_gene: TRBV27
abundance: -
j_gene: TRBJ1-5
d_gene: TRBD1
CDR3nt: TGTGCCAGCAGCTACGACAGGGAGAGGCCCCAGCATTTT
CDR3aa: CASSYDRERPQHF

len: 16
v_gene: TRBV5-1
abundance: -
j_gene: TRBJ2-1
d_gene: TRBD2
CDR3nt: TGCGCCAGCAGCCCCGCCAGTCAGCGGGAAGGGAGTGAGCAGTTCTTC
CDR3aa: CASSPASQREGSEQFF

len: 16
v_gene: TRBV28
abundance: -
j_gene: TRBJ2-3
d_gene: -
CDR3nt: TGTGCCAGCAGTTTATTCAGGGCAGGACCCACAGATACGCAGTATTTT
CDR3aa: CASSLFRAGPTDTQYF

len: 17
v_gene: TRBV30
abundance: -
j_gene: TRBJ1-5
d_gene: TRBD1
CDR3nt: TGTGCCTGGAGTTTTCCCCGGGACAGGGGCCCTGTGAGGCCCCAGCATTTT
CDR3aa: CAWSFPRDRGPVRPQHF